The entry below gives a single TCR beta chain sequence along with its context. The source of the sample is a study of blood T cell repertoires in COVID-19. The germline V gene encodes CDR1 SGHDT and CDR2 YYEEEE. CDR3 size: 15 residues. Between the trimmed V and J ends, which lost 4 bases and 8 bases, there was a span of 20 bases. Only in-frame clones appear in the TCRdb table, and some are missing; sequencing was by immunoSEQ multiplex PCR. This sample has 200,000 to 250,000 clones, with over 65% found just once. The material sequenced was PBMCs or T cells enriched from blood (not recorded which). The clonotype was recovered from a woman aged 55-70 years who had recovered from COVID-19. V and J are TRBV5-6 and TRBJ2-3; possible D gene TRBD2, 5 bases. The CDR3 loop is CASSPPQREGSTQYF. CDR3 sequence (DNA): TGTGCCAGCAGCCCCCCACAGAGGGAAGGAAGTACGCAGTATTTT.